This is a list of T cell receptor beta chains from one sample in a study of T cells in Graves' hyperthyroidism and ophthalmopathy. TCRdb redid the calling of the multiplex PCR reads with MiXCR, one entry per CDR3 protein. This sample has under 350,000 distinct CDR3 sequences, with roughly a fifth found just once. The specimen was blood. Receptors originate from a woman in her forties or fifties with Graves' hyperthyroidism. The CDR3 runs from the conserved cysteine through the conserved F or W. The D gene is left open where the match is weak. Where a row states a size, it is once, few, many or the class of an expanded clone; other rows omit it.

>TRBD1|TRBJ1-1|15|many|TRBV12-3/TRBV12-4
CASRTPGTVHTEAFF
TGTGCCAGCAGGACCCCCGGGACAGTCCACACTGAAGCTTTCTTT
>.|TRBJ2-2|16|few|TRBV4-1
CASSIRDTGLAGELFF
TGCGCCAGCAGCATCCGGGACACAGGGTTGGCCGGGGAGCTGTTTTTT
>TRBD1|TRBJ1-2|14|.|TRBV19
CASSRTGTAYGYTF
TGTGCCAGTAGTAGGACCGGGACAGCGTATGGCTACACCTTC
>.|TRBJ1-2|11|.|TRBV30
CAWAALGVYTF
TGTGCCTGGGCGGCCCTAGGGGTCTACACCTTC
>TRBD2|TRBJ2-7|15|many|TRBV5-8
CASSLGSGGPTEQYF
TGTGCCAGCAGCTTGGGTAGCGGGGGCCCCACGGAGCAGTACTTC
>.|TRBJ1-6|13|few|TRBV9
CASSVQVDSPLHF
TGTGCCAGCAGCGTACAGGTTGATTCACCCCTCCACTTT
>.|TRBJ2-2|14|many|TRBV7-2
CASSPQGWGGELFF
TGTGCCAGCAGCCCCCAGGGATGGGGCGGGGAGCTGTTTTTT
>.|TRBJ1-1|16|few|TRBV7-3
CASSLTPNGLNTEAFF
TGTGCCAGCAGCCTCACCCCTAATGGATTGAACACTGAAGCTTTCTTT
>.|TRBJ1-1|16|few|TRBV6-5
CASSYTPRTESAEAFF
TGTGCCAGCAGTTATACCCCAAGGACAGAGTCGGCTGAAGCTTTCTTT
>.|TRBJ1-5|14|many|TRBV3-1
CASSQGGLGQPQHF
TGTGCCAGCAGCCAAGGAGGGTTGGGTCAGCCCCAGCATTTT
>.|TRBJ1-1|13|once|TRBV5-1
CASLRDPNTEAFF
TGCGCCAGCCTCCGGGACCCAAACACTGAAGCTTTCTTT
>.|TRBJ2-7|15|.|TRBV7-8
CASSLVWTEASGQYF
TGTGCCAGCAGCTTAGTTTGGACGGAGGCTTCCGGGCAGTACTTC
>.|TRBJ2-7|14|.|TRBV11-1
CASSRGTAPYEQYF
TGTGCCAGCAGCCGGGGTACAGCCCCCTACGAGCAGTACTTC
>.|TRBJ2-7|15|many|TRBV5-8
CASSHQGRWSYEQYF
TGTGCCAGCAGCCATCAGGGAAGGTGGTCCTACGAGCAGTACTTC
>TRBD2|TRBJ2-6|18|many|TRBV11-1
CASSFSTSAISGANVLTF
TGTGCCAGCAGCTTTAGCACTAGCGCGATCTCTGGGGCCAACGTCCTGACTTTC
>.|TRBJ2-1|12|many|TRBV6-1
CAYGRFYNEQFF
TGTGCCTACGGACGGTTCTACAATGAGCAGTTCTTC
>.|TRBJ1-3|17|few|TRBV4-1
CASSQDLRTASGNTIYF
TGCGCCAGCAGCCAAGATTTAAGGACAGCTTCAGGAAACACCATATATTTT
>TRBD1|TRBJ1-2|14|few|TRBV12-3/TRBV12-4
CASSSTGGAYGYTF
TGTGCCAGCAGTTCGACAGGGGGTGCCTATGGCTACACCTTC
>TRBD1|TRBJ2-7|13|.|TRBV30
CAWSATGLYEQYF
TGTGCCTGGAGTGCGACAGGGCTGTACGAGCAGTACTTC
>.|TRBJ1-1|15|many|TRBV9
CASSVGPTGNTEAFF
TGTGCCAGCAGCGTAGGCCCAACAGGTAACACTGAAGCTTTCTTT
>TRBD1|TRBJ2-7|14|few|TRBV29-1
CSALGGQGSYEQYF
TGCAGCGCCCTGGGGGGACAGGGTTCCTACGAGCAGTACTTC
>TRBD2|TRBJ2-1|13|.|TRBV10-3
CAIRSGARDEQFF
TGTGCCATCAGGAGCGGGGCCAGGGATGAGCAGTTCTTC
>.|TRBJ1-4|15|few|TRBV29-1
CSGSIGTATNEKLFF
TGCAGCGGGTCCATAGGCACAGCCACTAATGAAAAACTGTTTTTT
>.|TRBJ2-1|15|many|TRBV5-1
CASSLAQTTYNEQFF
TGCGCCAGCAGCTTGGCGCAGACAACATACAATGAGCAGTTCTTC
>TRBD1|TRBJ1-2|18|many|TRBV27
CASSLRGQGTGGAYGYTF
TGTGCCAGCAGTTTAAGGGGGCAAGGGACAGGGGGCGCCTATGGCTACACCTTC
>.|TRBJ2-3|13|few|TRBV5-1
CASTPSAPDTQYF
TGCGCCAGCACCCCCAGTGCTCCAGATACGCAGTATTTT